This T cell receptor (beta chain) comes out of a study of Graves' ophthalmopathy and Graves' hyperthyroidism. The study excluded patients with other autoimmune diseases, uncontrolled infections, pregnancy or lactation. The authors isolated PBMCs from around 10 ml of fresh peripheral blood. This clonotype was seen many times. Transcripts of RNA were the source for amplifying TCR beta CDR3 regions. An initial RT-PCR round employing HTBI primers preceded a second-round multiplex PCR. TCRdb used MiXCR to reprocess the multiplex PCR reads, holding one entry per CDR3 protein. This table has 300,000 to 400,000 distinct CDR3 sequences, under 20% appearing once. The sequencing input was peripheral blood. This clonotype originated in an adult man with Graves' ophthalmopathy.

DNA for the CDR3: TGTGCCAGCTCAGAACTAGTGGGTGAGCAGTACTTC. It specifies CASSELVGEQYF. This chain connects TRBV18 to TRBJ2-7, with a possible D match to TRBD2 (5 bases). Trimming removed 5 bases at V and 7 bases at J, with 12 bases between. This CDR3 region has 12 residues. Germline loops: CDR1 KGHSH, CDR2 LQKENI.